This passage covers 3 T cell receptor beta chains from one sample sequenced in a study of shared clonotypes between healthy human individuals. Clones were sequenced by immunoSEQ multiplex PCR, and TCRdb holds only the in-frame ones, with some missing. The data contain 1.4 million or so clones, 98% to 99% of them seen just once; the ten biggest clones take up around 0.33%. The sequencing input was naive CD4+ T cells sorted from blood. The subset is: CD45RA+ positively selected. The receptors were sampled from a man aged 30-40 years in good health.

The V and J genes are TRBV7-6 and TRBJ2-1; a possible D gene is TRBD2 (6 bases). The V gene's germline CDR1 is SGHVS and CDR2 FNYEAQ. This CDR3 contains 17 residues. V was pared by 1 base and J by 3 bases, with 16 bases between. CDR3 sequence (DNA): TGTGCCAGCAGCTTAGGAGTTCGGGGGAGGATCTACAATGAGCAGTTCTTC. It yields the protein CASSLGVRGRIYNEQFF.

The J gene is TRBJ1-1, the V gene TRBV16; D not resolved. V shed 0 bases and J shed 7 bases, with 6 bases lying between them. The germline V gene has CDR1 KGHSY and CDR2 FQNENV. The CDR3 extends over 12 amino acids. For the CDR3, the DNA is TGTGCCAGCAGCCAATCCGGGTATGAAGCTTTCTTT. It encodes CASSQSGYEAFF.

The chain has TRBV6-5 and TRBJ1-1; possibly TRBD1 for D (5 bases). Germline V gene data show CDR1 as MNHEY and CDR2 as SVGAGI. The CDR3 is made up of 13 amino acids. The ends were cut back, 4 bases at V and 8 bases at J, with 14 bases in the middle. The CDR3 DNA is TGTGCCAGCAGTTTGGGGCGCGCGATAGAAGCTTTCTTT. Its protein product is CASSLGRAIEAFF.